This T cell receptor (beta chain) was obtained from a study of shared clonotypes between healthy human individuals (dated by TCRdb to 2018 to 2021). Study-wide context: A couple of women and a few men aged 18 to 49 years were included in the cohort. For each donor, CD4 naive and CD4 memory were each given three plates, CD8 naive was given two plates, and CD8 memory was given one plate. Blood TCR repertoires of roughly five healthy adults were deeply sequenced to estimate repertoire size and the extent of clonotype sharing between individuals. Different laboratories and diverse techniques were used to prepare libraries and sequence TCR repertoires, to increase sequencing depth and limit assay-specific biases. Between about 0.85 and 9.5 billion PBMCs per donor were obtained by leukapheresis.

CD8 naive samples were obtained by positive selection for CCR7 among CD45RO-negative cells, yielding a CD45RA+CCR7+ population from which TemRA cells were excluded. Healthy HIV-negative adults with no recently reported acute infections or vaccinations were included as donors. Every donor was a Caucasian adult residing in Nashville, Tennessee, USA. Blood was collected by leukapheresis, and PBMCs were isolated by Ficoll-Histopaque density gradient centrifugation and then cryopreserved in liquid nitrogen vapor phase. Analytical flow cytometry was used to check the purity and quantity of every magnetically sorted T cell population. Each sorted fraction had its genomic DNA isolated and then quantified by UV absorbance on a Nanodrop 2000c. TCR CDR3 regions were amplified from genomic DNA by multiplex PCR using the deep immunoSEQ assay. Genomic DNA extracted from each cell subset was distributed evenly over all wells of several immunoSEQ 96-well plates, and each plate served as one replicate. For sorted subsets, each replicate PCR was loaded with 200 ng genomic DNA, equivalent to 25,000 to 35,000 T cell genomes. Purified libraries were quantified with a Qubit 3.0 fluorometer, sized on a Bioanalyzer 2100, and re-quantified with the KAPA Library Quantification kit. Each immunoSEQ 96-well plate was sequenced on its own single-read 150-cycle Illumina NextSeq 550 flow cell. The paper's data handling went like this. Because the immunoSEQ output held only junctional sequences and lacked quality scores, the filtering could not match the filtering applied to full-length reads. Sequences were annotated with PyIR, a Python wrapper for IgBLAST v1.9, using IMGT germline references to assign V/J genes and CDR3. Any read was removed if the V/J assignment was weak (E-value above 1e-6), the CDR3 was missing, or the read contained stop codons, out-of-frame junctions, or ambiguous translated residues. V3J clonotypes were defined as sequences sharing an identical inferred V gene, J gene, and CDR3 amino acid sequence. Percentage overlap between repertoires was computed as shared unique clonotypes divided by the size of the smaller repertoire. Three approaches were used to assess repertoire richness: RTK rarefaction, the Chao1 estimator, and Recon v2.1 estimates of unobserved clonotypes. For all TCRbeta clonotypes obtained by the gDNA method from a handful of donors, generation probabilities were computed with OLGA. Held by TCRdb, this immuneACCESS table contains in-frame sequences only and omits some clones. Under half of the omission traces to an unresolved V gene where checked; the cause of the rest is unknown. The V and J calls and clone size are taken from that table; D and trimming were inferred from the DNA. The sample data list 1.5 million to 2.5 million clones, and about 95% of these were observed just once. The top ten clones comprise around 1% of the sample.

Inclusive of the bounding cysteine and phenylalanine, the CDR3 is 13 residues long. Only the CDR3 DNA stays, 39 bases, in frame from base 1. CDR1 and CDR2, per the germline V gene (reference sequence), are SEHNR and FQNEAQ. Trimming at the junction amounts to 8 bases on V and 2 bases on J, and the germline ends lie 11 bases apart. Study-wide findings and limitations: Because the study included only a small number of donors, the genetic and exposure-history diversity represented was limited. Pairwise subsampling led to the expectation that sequencing depth would affect the degree of clonotype sharing among donors. Around 5.4% of naive CD4, 3% to 4% of naive CD8, about 2.1% of memory CD4, and 0.4% of memory CD8 clonotypes were shared across a few donors. Estimated clonotype richness was generally larger for naive than for memory subsets. Even with the large sequencing depth, rarefaction of the sorted-subset datasets indicated that sequencing was incomplete. Sampling was restricted to blood, and TCR repertoires in tissue are likely to differ from TCR repertoires in blood. Compared with non-shared clonotypes, clonotypes shared by all four sorted-subset donors had higher generation probabilities.

A remark on this clone: This clone's antigen is unknown. No per-base quality is available; no much larger clone lies one base away.

The chain links TRBV7-9 with TRBJ2-3; TRBD2 is a possible D gene, resting on 7 matching bases. The source is a man aged 18 to 29 in good health. The sequenced sample consisted of naive CD8+ T cells sorted from blood. In light of the paper, this sample's cell subset or site label describes: CD45RA+CCR7+. The DNA sequence follows: TGTGCCAGCGACGGGGGGCTCACAGATACGCAGTATTTT. Its protein reads: CASDGGLTDTQYF.